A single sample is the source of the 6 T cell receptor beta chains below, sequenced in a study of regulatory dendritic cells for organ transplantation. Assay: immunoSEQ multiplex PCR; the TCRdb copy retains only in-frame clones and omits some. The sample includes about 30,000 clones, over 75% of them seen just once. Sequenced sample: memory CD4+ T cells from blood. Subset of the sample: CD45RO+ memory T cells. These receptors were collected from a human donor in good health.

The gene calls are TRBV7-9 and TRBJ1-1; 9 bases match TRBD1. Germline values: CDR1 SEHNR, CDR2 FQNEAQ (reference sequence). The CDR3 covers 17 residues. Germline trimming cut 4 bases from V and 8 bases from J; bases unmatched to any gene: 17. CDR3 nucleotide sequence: TGTGCCAGCAGCTCAAGGGGACAGGGTGGGAATTTCCGAGAAGCTTTCTTT. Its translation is CASSSRGQGGNFREAFF.

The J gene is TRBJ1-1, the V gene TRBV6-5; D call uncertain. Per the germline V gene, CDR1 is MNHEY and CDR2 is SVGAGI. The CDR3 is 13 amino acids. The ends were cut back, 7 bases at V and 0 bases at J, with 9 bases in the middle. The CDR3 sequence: CASKEVVNTEAFF. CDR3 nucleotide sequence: TGTGCCAGCAAAGAGGTTGTGAACACTGAAGCTTTCTTT.

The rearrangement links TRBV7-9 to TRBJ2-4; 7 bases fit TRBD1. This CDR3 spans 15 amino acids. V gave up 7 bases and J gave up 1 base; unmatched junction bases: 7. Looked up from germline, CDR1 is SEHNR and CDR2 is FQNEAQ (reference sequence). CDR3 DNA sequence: TGTGCCAGCACTCCTGAGGGGGCTGCCAAAAACATTCAGTACTTC. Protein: CASTPEGAAKNIQYF.

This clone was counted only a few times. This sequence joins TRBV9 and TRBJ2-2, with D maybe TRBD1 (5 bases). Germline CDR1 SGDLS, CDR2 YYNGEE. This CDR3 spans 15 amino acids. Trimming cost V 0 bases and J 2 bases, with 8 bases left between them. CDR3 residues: CASSVVWTNTGELFF. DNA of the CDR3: TGTGCCAGCAGCGTAGTCTGGACAAACACCGGGGAGCTGTTTTTT.

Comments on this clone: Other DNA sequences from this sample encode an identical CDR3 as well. CDR3 residues: CASSPTSGGSYEQYF. The CDR3 nucleotides read TGTGCCAGCAGCCCGACTAGCGGGGGATCCTACGAGCAGTACTTC. This chain connects TRBV7-2 to TRBJ2-7; the match to TRBD2 covers 12 bases. Germline V gene data show CDR1 as SGHTA and CDR2 as FQGNSA. V lost 5 bases, J lost 1 base, and 3 bases stayed unmatched. The CDR3 contains 15 residues.

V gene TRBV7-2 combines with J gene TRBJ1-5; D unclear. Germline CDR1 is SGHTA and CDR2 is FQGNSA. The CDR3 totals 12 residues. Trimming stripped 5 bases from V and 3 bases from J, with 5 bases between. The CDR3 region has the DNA TGTGCCAGCAGCGACTACAATCAGCCCCAGCATTTT. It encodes CASSDYNQPQHF.